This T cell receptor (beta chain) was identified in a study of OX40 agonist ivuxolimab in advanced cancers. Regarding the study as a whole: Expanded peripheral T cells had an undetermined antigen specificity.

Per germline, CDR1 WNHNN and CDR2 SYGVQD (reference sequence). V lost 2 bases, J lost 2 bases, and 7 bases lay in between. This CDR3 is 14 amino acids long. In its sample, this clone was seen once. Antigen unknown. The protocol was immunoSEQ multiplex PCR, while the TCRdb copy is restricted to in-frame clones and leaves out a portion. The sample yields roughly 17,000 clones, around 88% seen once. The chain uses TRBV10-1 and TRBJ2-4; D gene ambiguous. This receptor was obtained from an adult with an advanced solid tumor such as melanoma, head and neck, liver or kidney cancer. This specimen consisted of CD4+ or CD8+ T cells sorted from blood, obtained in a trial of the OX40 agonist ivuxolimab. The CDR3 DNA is TGCGCCAGCAGTGAGGAGGTGTCCAAAAACATTCAGTACTTC. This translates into CASSEEVSKNIQYF.